The 19 T cell receptor beta chains presented below share a single source sample, sequenced in a study of Graves' ophthalmopathy and Graves' hyperthyroidism. Amplified TCR beta CDR3 regions were obtained using RNA transcripts as template. An opening RT-PCR round employed HTBI primers and preceded a second-round multiplex PCR. Each CDR3 protein gets one entry after TCRdb re-called the multiplex PCR reads with MiXCR. The sample shows some 400,000 distinct CDR3 sequences, 15% to 20% of them seen only once. Sequencing was done on a sample of peripheral blood. The source is a woman between 18 and 30 years old with Graves' ophthalmopathy.

This clonotype was detected ten times or more. The chain is built from TRBV12-3 or TRBV12-4 and TRBJ1-1, with D perhaps TRBD1 (5 bases). Trimming stripped 5 bases from V and 1 base from J, with 11 bases between. The length of the CDR3 is 14 residues. CDR3 bases: TGTGCCAGCAGTAAGACAGTGGGGAACACTGAAGCTTTCTTT. Protein: CASSKTVGNTEAFF.

In its sample, this clonotype was seen many times. The chain couples TRBV29-1 to TRBJ2-2, with D uncertain. Germline-derived CDR1 and CDR2 are SQVTM and ANQGSEA. V dropped 4 bases and J dropped 6 bases, with 9 bases sitting between them. The CDR3 length is 12 residues. CDR3 sequence reads: CSVAPGPGELFF. CDR3 sequence (DNA): TGCAGCGTTGCGCCTGGCCCCGGGGAGCTGTTTTTT.

This clonotype appeared many times. The chain employs TRBV28 and TRBJ2-7; maybe TRBD1 (6 bases). CDR3 length: 14 residues. CDR1 is MDHEN and CDR2 is SYDVKM in the germline V gene. V was trimmed by 2 bases and J by 0 bases, leaving 8 bases between them. The CDR3: CASSLQGNSYEQYF. The CDR3 bases are TGTGCCAGCAGTTTACAGGGGAACTCCTACGAGCAGTACTTC.

This clonotype was recorded at least ten times. The rearrangement links TRBV7-2 to TRBJ2-2; TRBD2 agrees at 9 bases. Germline V gene data show CDR1 as SGHTA and CDR2 as FQGNSA. J gave up 4 bases and V 1 base, and 1 base lay outside the gene matches. The CDR3 has 15 amino acids. The CDR3 DNA reads TGTGCCAGCAGCTTAGGCGGGAGGGCCACCGGGGAGCTGTTTTTT. This codes for CASSLGGRATGELFF. Variable domain in full (rest from reference TRBV7-2 and TRBJ2-2): GAGVSQSPSNKVTEKGKDVELRCDPISGHTALYWYRQSLGQGLEFLIYFQGNSAPDKSGLPSDRFSAERTGGSVSTLTIQRTQQEDSAVYLCASSLGGRATGELFFGEGSRLTVL.

This chain links TRBV6-1 with TRBJ1-5, with D perhaps TRBD1 (6 bases). From germline, CDR1 is MNHNS and CDR2 SASEGT. Trimming cost V 8 bases and J 3 bases, with 14 bases left between them. The CDR3 is made up of 14 amino acids. CDR3 loop: CASVSGQINQPQHF. CDR3 DNA: TGTGCCAGCGTATCCGGACAGATCAATCAGCCCCAGCATTTT.

At least ten counts were recorded for this clonotype. The chain uses TRBV12-3 or TRBV12-4 and TRBJ2-7; D uncertain. The ends were cut back, 1 base at V and 0 bases at J, with 13 bases in the middle. The CDR3 extends over 16 amino acids. This CDR3 is CASSLGRGSRSYEQYF. The CDR3 bases are TGTGCCAGCAGTTTAGGGCGTGGGTCTCGCTCCTACGAGCAGTACTTC.

This clonotype was counted ten times or more. The DNA for the CDR3 is TGTGCCAGTAGTATGACAGCTGATCAGCCCCAGCATTTT. Its protein product is CASSMTADQPQHF. The gene calls are TRBV19 and TRBJ1-5; D perhaps matches TRBD1 (5 bases). V was cut by 3 bases and J by 5 bases, with 8 bases left in between. Per germline, CDR1 LNHDA and CDR2 SQIVND (reference sequence). This CDR3 is 13 amino acids long. Together with reference TRBV19 and TRBJ1-5, the CDR3 gives the full variable domain: DGGITQSPKYLFRKEGQNVTLSCEQNLNHDAMYWYRQDPGQGLRLIYYSQIVNDFQKGDIAEGYSVSREKKESFPLTVTSAQKNPTAFYLCASSMTADQPQHFGDGTRLSIL.

In this sample, this clonotype turned up a few times. One junction end does not reproduce the germline sequence, and a read error may be involved. The chain combines TRBV27 with TRBJ2-7; 11 bases are shared with TRBD1. Germline V gene lookup returns CDR1 MNHEY and CDR2 SMNVEV (reference sequence). CDR3 length equals 18 residues. The CDR3 nucleotides read TGCGCCAGCAGTTTTCGGGGTTTGGGACAGGGGGGGTTCTACGAGCAGTACTTC. This encodes CASSFRGLGQGGFYEQYF.

This CDR3 is CASSRLVETQYF. As DNA, the CDR3 is TGTGCCAGCAGCCGACTAGTAGAGACCCAGTACTTC. The V call is TRBV2, the J call TRBJ2-5; TRBD2 might be the D (6 bases). Between the trimmed V and J ends, which lost 6 bases and 4 bases, there was a span of 9 bases. CDR1 is SNHLY, CDR2 FYNNEI, per germline. This CDR3 contains 12 residues.

This clonotype was detected many times. The chain links TRBV6-5 to TRBJ1-3, with unresolved D. The ends were cut back, 1 base at V and 4 bases at J, with 8 bases in the middle. CDR3 size: 14 residues. Germline V gives CDR1 MNHEY, CDR2 SVGAGI. The chain's CDR3 is CASSYWGDGNTIYF. The CDR3 region has the DNA TGTGCCAGCAGTTACTGGGGAGACGGAAACACCATATATTTT.

This clonotype was recorded at least ten times. The V and J genes are TRBV28 and TRBJ2-3, with D unresolved. Trimming removed 4 bases from V and 2 bases from J, with 4 bases in between. There are 12 residues in the CDR3. The germline CDR1 and CDR2 sequences are MDHEN and SYDVKM. CDR3 region: CASSWVTDTQYF. The CDR3 DNA sequence: TGTGCCAGCAGTTGGGTCACAGATACGCAGTATTTT.

In its sample, this clonotype was seen many times. The J gene is TRBJ2-7, the V gene TRBV6-1; 7 bases are a match to TRBD2. Germline V lookup: CDR1 MNHNS, CDR2 SASEGT. The CDR3 spans 12 residues. The trim removed 8 bases at V and 3 bases at J, leaving 4 bases unmatched. DNA for the CDR3: TGTGCCAGCCGGGGAGGGAACTACGAGCAGTACTTC. Protein: CASRGGNYEQYF.

The table lists this clonotype with many counts. This chain links TRBV6-5 with TRBJ1-5; 9 bases fit TRBD1. Unmatched junction bases numbered 9, after V lost 6 bases and J lost 6 bases. The CDR3 runs 15 residues. The germline V gene has CDR1 MNHEY and CDR2 SVGAGI. CDR3 nucleotides: TGTGCCAGCAGCTCCGGGACAGGGACAGTTCAGCCCCAGCATTTT. This sequence encodes CASSSGTGTVQPQHF.

There are a few counts of this clonotype. This rearrangement joins TRBV4-1 to TRBJ2-7; D unresolved. CDR1 MGHRA and CDR2 YSYEKL come from the germline V gene. The CDR3 contains 13 residues. The germline V and J ends were trimmed by 0 bases and 5 bases, with 8 bases remaining between them. DNA of the CDR3: TGCGCCAGCAGCCAAGAAATCAATGACGAGCAGTACTTC. Amino acids: CASSQEINDEQYF.

This clonotype was observed many times. This chain uses TRBV24-1 with TRBJ1-1; TRBD1 agrees at 8 bases. The CDR3 sequence is 14 residues long. V gave up 7 bases and J gave up 1 base; unmatched junction bases: 4. CDR1 KGHDR and CDR2 SFDVKD come from the germline V gene. The CDR3 DNA follows: TGTGCCACCAGGCCAGGGGGCGCGAACACTGAAGCTTTCTTT. Residues: CATRPGGANTEAFF.

There are many counts of this clonotype. The chain combines TRBV4-3 with TRBJ1-1, with D unclear. Trimming left V 1 base short and J 6 bases short, with 9 bases between. Germline CDR1 LGHNA, CDR2 YSLEER. The CDR3 extends over 13 amino acids. Here the CDR3 DNA reads TGCGCCAGCAGCCAAGTTAGGTCGGCTGAAGCTTTCTTT. It codes for CASSQVRSAEAFF.

This clonotype showed up many times. The V and J genes are TRBV27 and TRBJ1-1; D is undetermined. This CDR3 spans 15 amino acids. Between the trimmed V and J ends, which lost 2 bases and 2 bases, there was a span of 12 bases. Germline V lookup: CDR1 MNHEY, CDR2 SMNVEV (reference sequence). CDR3 bases: TGTGCCAGCAGTTTAAGTCAAGAGATTAACACTGAAGCTTTCTTT. Protein product: CASSLSQEINTEAFF.

This clonotype was counted ten times or more. The CDR3 DNA follows: TGTGCTAGTGGTTTCGTTAGCGGGGAATTCAACACCGGGGAGCTGTTTTTT. Translation gives CASGFVSGEFNTGELFF. This rearrangement joins TRBV12-5 to TRBJ2-2; TRBD2 aligns across 8 bases. The CDR3 runs to 17 residues. Germline V gene sequence: CDR1 LGHNT, CDR2 FRNRAP. The V gene end was trimmed by 3 bases and the J gene end by 2 bases; junction bases not matched to a gene: 8.

This clonotype was picked up many times. The chain is built from TRBV12-3 or TRBV12-4 and TRBJ1-1; D perhaps matches TRBD1 (6 bases). Between the trimmed V and J ends, which lost 5 bases and 5 bases, there was a span of 15 bases. There are 14 residues in the CDR3. CDR3 in DNA: TGTGCCAGCAGTCTAGGAGGGGGAATTACTGAAGCTTTCTTT. It specifies CASSLGGGITEAFF.